This record looks at one T cell receptor beta chain sequence and its context. No antigen is known for it. This may arise from a read error, as a much more abundant clone is one base away. The data originate from a study of breast tumors, draining lymph nodes, adjacent tissues. Findings and caveats of the study: Tumor repertoires ranked between lymph nodes and nontumor tissue in diversity, with V and J gene preferences.

TCRdb re-called the multiplex PCR reads through MiXCR, storing one row per CDR3 protein. Seen here are 200,000 to 300,000 distinct CDR3 sequences, roughly 31% observed once, and the top ten hold approximately 1%. Germline CDR1 is SEHNR and CDR2 is FQNEAQ (reference sequence). The CDR3 consists of 13 residues. Axillary draining lymph nodes of breast cancer patients supplied the node samples. The V gene is TRBV7-9, the J gene TRBJ1-4; D unclear. Sequencing was done on a sample of axillary lymph node tissue. This receptor was identified in a female donor with breast cancer. Some clones in this sample may be carry-over from other donors' samples. The CDR3 spells CASSFRRDEKLLF. The CDR3 nucleotides read TGTGCCAGCAGCTTCCGGCGTGATGAAAAACTGCTTTTT. The whole variable domain, filled in from reference TRBV7-9 and TRBJ1-4, reads DTGVSQNPRHKITKRGQNVTFRCDPISEHNRLYWYRQTLGQGPEFLTYFQNEAQLEKSRLLSDRFSAERPKGSFSTLEIQRTEQGDSAMYLCASSFRRDEKLLFGSGTQLSVL.